A single sample is the source of the 25 T cell receptor beta chains below, sequenced in a study of low-dose radiotherapy and immunotherapy resistance in tumors. Time point described: after trial treatment. Treatment: LDRT plus nivolumab, ipilimumab, low-dose cyclophosphamide and aspirin (RACIN trial). Alpha- and beta-chain coverage of first-strand cDNA came from TRAV- and TRBV-specific primers. The authors amplified TCRs for 20 PCR cycles with a constant-region primer and a V-primer adapter. TCRdb independently ran MiXCR on the reads; one entry per CDR3 protein. Counted here are around 80,000 distinct CDR3 sequences, about a sixth occurring once; the ten biggest clones make up approximately 1.5%. The starting material was PBMCs, obtained after low-dose radiotherapy plus immunotherapy. These receptors originate from a male donor with prostate cancer.

This clonotype was counted at least ten times. This chain uses TRBV7-6 with TRBJ2-1; D call uncertain. This CDR3 is 13 amino acids long. CDR1 and CDR2 from the germline V gene are SGHVS and FNYEAQ. The V end was cut by 1 base, the J end by 7 bases, with 8 bases between. In DNA, the CDR3 is TGTGCCAGCAGCTTAGGAGCGATTAATGAGCAGTTCTTC. This encodes CASSLGAINEQFF.

This clonotype was recorded many times. V and J are TRBV28 and TRBJ1-1; TRBD1 agrees at 7 bases. Unmatched junction bases numbered 5, after V lost 6 bases and J lost 1 base. Germline V CDR1 and CDR2: MDHEN, SYDVKM. The CDR3 spans 14 residues. In nucleotides, the CDR3 is TGTGCCAGCAGCCGACAGGGTGGGAACACTGAAGCTTTCTTT. Translated, it gives CASSRQGGNTEAFF. The variable domain in full, with the rest retrieved from reference TRBV28 and TRBJ1-1, is DVKVTQSSRYLVKRTGEKVFLECVQDMDHENMFWYRQDPGLGLRLIYFSYDVKMKEKGDIPEGYSVSREKKERFSLILESASTNQTSMYLCASSRQGGNTEAFFGQGTRLTVV.

This clonotype was detected many times. This chain connects TRBV3-1 to TRBJ2-2; 14 bases line up with TRBD2. CDR3 size: 15 residues. The V gene's germline CDR1 is LGHDT and CDR2 YNNKEL (reference sequence). J lost 6 bases, V lost 4 bases, and 1 base had no gene match. Here the CDR3 reads CASSRTSGRSGELFF. The CDR3 DNA reads as TGTGCCAGCAGCCGGACTAGCGGGAGGTCCGGGGAGCTGTTTTTT.

This clonotype has at least ten counts. The chain recombines TRBV28 with TRBJ2-2, with D hard to call. Germline V CDR1 and CDR2: MDHEN, SYDVKM. Trimming took off 2 bases at V and 8 bases at J, with 9 bases between the two ends. The length of the CDR3 is 13 residues. The CDR3 sequence is CASSLSAKGELFF. CDR3 nucleotides: TGTGCCAGCAGTTTAAGTGCAAAGGGGGAGCTGTTTTTT.

At least ten counts were recorded for this clonotype. The chain uses TRBV12-3 or TRBV12-4 and TRBJ2-3, with 13 bases that match TRBD2. Trimming removed 6 bases from V and 9 bases from J; junction bases left unmatched: 9. There are 15 residues in the CDR3. The CDR3 protein is CASRGLAGSATTQYF. In DNA form, the CDR3 reads TGTGCCAGCAGGGGACTAGCGGGATCGGCGACGACGCAGTATTTT.

This clonotype showed up many times. The V and J genes are TRBV4-2 and TRBJ1-1; possibly TRBD1 for D (5 bases). Deletions cut 6 bases from V and 2 bases from J, with 10 bases between. The CDR3 consists of 13 residues. Germline V lookup: CDR1 LGHNA, CDR2 YNFKEQ. The CDR3 loop reads CASSLDSNTEAFF. The CDR3, as DNA: TGTGCCAGCAGTCTAGACAGTAACACTGAAGCTTTCTTT.

In its sample, this clonotype was seen many times. The V and J genes are TRBV2 and TRBJ2-3; 8 bases line up with TRBD1. V was clipped by 6 bases and J by 0 bases; unmatched bases: 5. The CDR3 sequence is 15 residues long. From germline, CDR1 is SNHLY and CDR2 FYNNEI. This CDR3 is CASRGTGQSTDTQYF. The CDR3 bases are TGTGCCAGCAGGGGGACAGGCCAGAGCACAGATACGCAGTATTTT. Full variable domain (rest looked up from reference TRBV2 and TRBJ2-3): EPEVTQTPSHQVTQMGQEVILRCVPISNHLYFYWYRQILGQKVEFLVSFYNNEISEKSEIFDDQFSVERPDGSNFTLKIRSTKLEDSAMYFCASRGTGQSTDTQYFGPGTRLTVL.

This clonotype was seen at least ten times. The chain joins TRBV6-2 or TRBV6-3 to TRBJ2-1; no firm D call. Trimming left V 8 bases short and J 0 bases short, with 8 bases between. Germline assignment: CDR1 MNHEY and CDR2 SVGEGT. CDR3 length: 13 amino acids. CDR3 DNA sequence: TGTGCCAGCGATTCCTACTCCTACAATGAGCAGTTCTTC. Translation gives CASDSYSYNEQFF.

This clonotype came up many times. V is TRBV15 and J is TRBJ2-7; no clear D gene. CDR3 length: 12 residues. The V gene's germline CDR1 is LNHNV and CDR2 YYDKDF (reference sequence). V was trimmed by 0 bases and J by 4 bases, leaving 4 bases between them. CDR3 residues: CATSRDMYEQYF. In DNA, the CDR3 is TGTGCCACCAGCAGAGATATGTACGAGCAGTACTTC.

V and J are TRBV28 and TRBJ1-4; 9 bases are a match to TRBD1. The CDR3 runs to 14 residues. The V and J ends lost 6 bases and 3 bases, in that order; junction bases with no gene match: 2. Germline V gene lookup returns CDR1 MDHEN and CDR2 SYDVKM. CDR3 loop: CASSWTGANEKLFF. The CDR3, as DNA: TGTGCCAGCAGCTGGACAGGGGCTAATGAAAAACTGTTTTTT.

This clonotype was counted at least ten times. The rearrangement joins TRBV19 to TRBJ1-1; D is undetermined. CDR3 length: 15 residues. Trimming took 7 bases from V and 4 from J, leaving 19 bases between them. Per germline, CDR1 LNHDA and CDR2 SQIVND (reference sequence). In DNA form, the CDR3 reads TGTGCCAGTACCACTTTGTGGGGAAGCGGCACTGAAGCTTTCTTT. Protein product: CASTTLWGSGTEAFF.

The table lists this clonotype with many counts. The chain links TRBV2 to TRBJ2-7, with TRBD2 identical over 7 bases. After removal of 8 bases from V and 0 bases from J, the junction contained 7 bases not matched to a gene. Germline V gives CDR1 SNHLY, CDR2 FYNNEI. The CDR3 totals 14 residues. The DNA for the CDR3 is TGTGCCAGCTATCCTAGCGGCCTCTCCTACGAGCAGTACTTC. This sequence encodes CASYPSGLSYEQYF. Full variable domain (remainder filled in from reference TRBV2 and TRBJ2-7): EPEVTQTPSHQVTQMGQEVILRCVPISNHLYFYWYRQILGQKVEFLVSFYNNEISEKSEIFDDQFSVERPDGSNFTLKIRSTKLEDSAMYFCASYPSGLSYEQYFGPGTRLTVT.

This clonotype was detected a few times. The chain combines TRBV19 with TRBJ2-1, with 10 bases fitting TRBD2. The V segment lost 5 bases and the J segment 4 bases; nucleotides outside the gene matches: 8. The CDR3 sequence is 16 residues long. CDR1 and CDR2 from the germline V gene are LNHDA and SQIVND (reference sequence). The DNA of the CDR3 is TGTGCCAGTAGTGAAAGGACTAGCGGAGTATACAATGAGCAGTTCTTC. Translation gives CASSERTSGVYNEQFF.

In its sample, this clonotype was seen many times. This chain uses TRBV28 with TRBJ2-7; 10 bases align to TRBD1. Germline trimming cut 3 bases from V and 4 bases from J; bases unmatched to any gene: 3. The CDR3 totals 14 residues. The germline V gene encodes CDR1 MDHEN and CDR2 SYDVKM. CDR3 region: CASSFDRGRYEQYF. CDR3 bases: TGTGCCAGCAGTTTCGACAGGGGGCGGTACGAGCAGTACTTC.

This clonotype was counted ten times or more. V and J are TRBV28 and TRBJ2-7; 9 bases match TRBD2. The V gene end was trimmed by 3 bases and the J gene end by 2 bases; junction bases not matched to a gene: 2. This CDR3 comprises 14 residues. Per the germline V gene, CDR1 is MDHEN and CDR2 is SYDVKM. DNA for the CDR3: TGTGCCAGCAGTTTTAGCGGGAGTACCTACGAGCAGTACTTC. Its translation is CASSFSGSTYEQYF.

This clonotype was recorded only once. Lacking the conserved final phenylalanine or tryptophan, this CDR3 likely reflects a read error. The V and J genes are TRBV27 and TRBJ2-7, with 8 bases lining up with TRBD2. The V gene end was trimmed by 0 bases and the J gene end by 6 bases; junction bases not matched to a gene: 13. CDR1 and CDR2 from the germline V gene are MNHEY and SMNVEV (reference sequence). The CDR3 has 17 amino acids. The CDR3, as DNA: TGTGCCAGCAGTTTATCTCCCGAGTCGGGGGGGACGTCCGAGCAGTACTAC. Encoded protein: CASSLSPESGGTSEQYY.

This clonotype turned up a few times. This chain connects TRBV4-3 to TRBJ2-1; 9 nucleotides align to TRBD2. CDR3 length: 17 residues. V dropped 0 bases and J dropped 9; count of bases not matched to a gene: 12. CDR1 and CDR2 (germline): LGHNA, YSLEER. This chain's CDR3 is CASSQDSGSGSLGEQFF. In DNA form, the CDR3 reads TGCGCCAGCAGCCAAGATTCGGGTAGCGGGAGTCTGGGTGAGCAGTTCTTC.

This rearrangement joins TRBV4-1 to TRBJ2-7; D unclear. Trimming stripped 4 bases from V and 4 bases from J, with 8 bases between. The CDR3 is made up of 12 amino acids. The germline V gene has CDR1 MGHRA and CDR2 YSYEKL. CDR3 sequence reads: CASSLNGYEQYF. The DNA of the CDR3 is TGCGCCAGCAGCCTAAACGGTTACGAGCAGTACTTC.

The genes are TRBV7-9 and TRBJ2-7; tentatively, D is TRBD2 (6 bases). The CDR3 covers 14 residues. Per germline, CDR1 SEHNR and CDR2 FQNEAQ (reference sequence). Trimming left V 0 bases short and J 3 bases short, with 9 bases between. Here the CDR3 reads CASSLALGLYEQYF. The CDR3 nucleotides read TGTGCCAGCAGCTTAGCGCTGGGACTCTACGAGCAGTACTTC. Variable domain in full (rest from reference TRBV7-9 and TRBJ2-7): DTGVSQNPRHKITKRGQNVTFRCDPISEHNRLYWYRQTLGQGPEFLTYFQNEAQLEKSRLLSDRFSAERPKGSFSTLEIQRTEQGDSAMYLCASSLALGLYEQYFGPGTRLTVT.

As regards this clonotype: A far larger clone is a single base away, which makes a read error likely. The chain uses TRBV10-3 and TRBJ2-1, with D uncertain. V lost 3 bases and J 15 bases, leaving 21 bases between the germline ends. Germline values: CDR1 ENHRY, CDR2 SYGVKD. This CDR3 region has 14 residues. The CDR3 DNA reads as TGTGCCATCAGTGAAGTGGGTGGAGCCACCATATTGTTCTTC. Its translation is CAISEVGGATILFF.

Many counts were recorded for this clonotype. V and J are TRBV2 and TRBJ2-1; possible D gene TRBD2, 6 bases. This CDR3 has 12 amino acids. The V gene's germline CDR1 is SNHLY and CDR2 FYNNEI. V was trimmed by 8 bases and J by 5 bases, leaving 10 bases between them. Written as DNA, the CDR3 is TGTGCCAGCCGCGGGACCAACAATGAGCAGTTCTTC. Its protein is CASRGTNNEQFF.

This clonotype has ten or more counts. This chain joins TRBV4-1 and TRBJ1-5; D uncertain. Between the trimmed V and J ends, which lost 0 bases and 5 bases, there was a span of 5 bases. CDR3 size: 13 residues. From germline, CDR1 is MGHRA and CDR2 YSYEKL. CDR3 region: CASSQDWYQPQHF. The CDR3 DNA reads as TGCGCCAGCAGCCAAGATTGGTATCAGCCCCAGCATTTT.

This clonotype appeared many times. This chain uses TRBV7-2 with TRBJ2-1; 9 bases map to TRBD2. This CDR3 has 19 residues. V lost 1 base to trimming and J lost 1 base; unmatched junction nucleotides: 11. Germline loops: CDR1 SGHTA, CDR2 FQGNSA. CDR3 sequence reads: CASSLGTAFSGRSYNEQFF. In DNA form, the CDR3 reads TGTGCCAGCAGCTTAGGGACAGCGTTTAGCGGGAGATCCTACAATGAGCAGTTCTTC.

Concerning this clonotype: A read error may explain this, as a much larger clone is one base away. The chain carries TRBV19 and TRBJ1-1, with D perhaps matching TRBD1 (6 bases). The ends were cut back, 6 bases at V and 4 bases at J, with 15 bases in the middle. Germline CDR1 and CDR2: LNHDA and SQIVND (reference sequence). CDR3 length: 14 amino acids. CDR3 nucleotides: TGTGCCAGTAGCAACAGGGAGGTGGTCACTGAAGCTTTCTTT. Amino acid sequence: CASSNREVVTEAFF.

V usage is TRBV6-5 and J usage is TRBJ2-2, with 8 bases that match TRBD1. With V trimmed by 2 bases and J by 4 bases, 6 bases remained unmatched. CDR1 MNHEY and CDR2 SVGAGI come from the germline V gene. This CDR3 is 16 amino acids long. The CDR3 DNA reads TGTGCCAGCAGTTACACATCAGGGGGCGGCACCGGGGAGCTGTTTTTT. This gives the protein CASSYTSGGGTGELFF.